The present entry profiles one T cell receptor beta chain with its context. The antigen this receptor binds is unknown. No qualities accompany the bases; no much larger clone lies one base away. This sample was included in a study of T cell changes during pregnancy in multiple sclerosis (dated by TCRdb to between 2018 and 2021). Background on the whole study: Changes in the T cell repertoire over the course of pregnancy were examined in this study in women with multiple sclerosis.

The library was prepared using the immunoSEQ multiplex PCR assay. In TCRdb, the immuneACCESS table is reduced to in-frame sequences with V and J assigned. These tables do not hold every clone; where another copy was compared, an unresolved V gene accounts for under half, and the others remain unexplained. The sample profile shows tens of thousands of clones; 89% of them were found once. The top ten clonotypes cover under 2% of the sample. V is reduced by 0 bases and J by 15 bases, leaving a spacing of 15 bases between them. The germline V gene gives CDR1 as SGHTA and CDR2 as FQGNSA. Reading from cysteine to phenylalanine, the CDR3 counts 13 amino acids. The read is trimmed to its CDR3 DNA, 39 bases read in frame from base 1.

Recombination connected TRBV7-2 to TRBJ2-1; the D gene is perhaps TRBD2, from 5 matching bases. This clonotype originated in a female donor with multiple sclerosis, enrolled in a pregnancy study. Specimen: peripheral blood, collected after pregnancy. The base sequence is TGTGCCAGCAGCTTAGCGGAGGAGACTATCACGTTCTTC. It specifies CASSLAEETITFF.